This T cell receptor beta chain was recorded in a study of blood T cells in healthy people across ages. This clonotype appeared a few times. What it binds is unknown. This CDR3 has 15 amino acids. Looked up from germline, CDR1 is MNHEY and CDR2 is SMNVEV (reference sequence). Trimming shortened V by 6 bases and J by 0 bases, and 12 bases separated the two germline ends. Each donor was a healthy Caucasian individual from Russia, aged 6 to 90. Study-wide results and caveats: Per million T cells, TCR beta diversity dropped roughly linearly as age increased. Expanded clonotype shifts may have been confounded, as the donors had an unknown CMV status.

A J-beta primer mix and a sample-barcoded 5' primer were used in a second PCR of roughly 6 to 12 cycles. Every cDNA was tagged by a template-switch adaptor with 12 random nucleotides. TCRdb redid the calling of the 5' RACE reads with MiXCR, one entry per CDR3 protein. The sample records some 1 million distinct CDR3 sequences, around 43% being singletons. The specimen was blood. The origin of this receptor is a woman in her sixties in good health. The chain couples TRBV27 to TRBJ2-1; a weak D match, TRBD2 (6 bases). CDR3: CASSYSGTSYNEQFF. The CDR3 DNA is TGTGCCAGCAGCTATAGCGGCACCTCCTACAATGAGCAGTTCTTC.